Listed here are 10 T cell receptor beta chains from one sample, sequenced in a study of blood T cells in healthy people across ages. Alongside a J-beta primer mix, a sample-barcoded 5' primer served in a second PCR lasting roughly 6 to 11 cycles. TCRdb re-analysed the 5' RACE reads in MiXCR, keeping a single row per CDR3 protein. Among approximately 810,000 distinct CDR3 sequences listed, less than 35% were seen once. Specimen: blood. The receptors derive from a woman of 80 years or more in good health.

The CDR3 region is CSALDSVYSNQPQHF. The CDR3, as DNA: TGCAGTGCACTGGACAGCGTTTATAGCAATCAGCCCCAGCATTTT. The chain carries TRBV20-1 and TRBJ1-5; D is perhaps TRBD1 (6 bases). The CDR3 length is 15 residues. V lost 6 bases to trimming and J lost 0 bases, with 15 bases between them. The germline V gene encodes CDR1 DFQATT and CDR2 SNEGSKA (reference sequence).

In its sample, this clonotype was seen many times. The chain uses TRBV7-2 and TRBJ2-1, with TRBD1 identical over 10 bases. V trimming: 5 bases; J trimming: 7 bases; junction bases outside the gene matches: 11. Germline V lookup: CDR1 SGHTA, CDR2 FQGNSA. The CDR3 loop spans 16 amino acids. The CDR3 nucleotides are TGTGCCAGCAGCCGAGAGACAGGGGGCATGGTGAATGAGCAGTTCTTC. Translated: CASSRETGGMVNEQFF.

This clonotype appeared many times. The chain uses TRBV6-2 or TRBV6-3 and TRBJ2-3, with TRBD1 matching 7 bases. Germline CDR1 is MNHEY and CDR2 is SVGEGT. With V trimmed by 6 bases and J by 1 base, 4 bases remained unmatched. The length of the CDR3 is 14 residues. The CDR3 reads CASRRTGRTDTQYF. As DNA, the CDR3 is TGTGCCAGCAGACGGACAGGACGCACAGATACGCAGTATTTT.

Details on this clonotype: One junction end disagrees with the germline gene, perhaps due to a read error. The chain uses TRBV6-2 or TRBV6-3 and TRBJ2-3, with D tentatively TRBD2 (5 bases). The germline gives CDR1 MNHEY, CDR2 SVGEGT. The CDR3 consists of 16 residues. The CDR3 region is CANSYFKGDRTDTQYF. The CDR3 bases are TGTGCCAACAGTTACTTCAAGGGAGATCGCACAGATACGCAGTATTTT.

This sequence joins TRBV9 and TRBJ2-7; 7 positions match TRBD2. V shed 2 bases, J shed 7 bases, and the junction held 15 bases outside the gene matches. Looked up from germline, CDR1 is SGDLS and CDR2 is YYNGEE. The CDR3 is 16 amino acids. The CDR3 DNA sequence: TGTGCCAGCAGCGTCTGGACCGGGAGGCCCGGTATGGAGCAGTACTTC. It yields the protein CASSVWTGRPGMEQYF.

This clonotype was counted many times. The V gene is TRBV29-1, the J gene TRBJ2-5; D is uncertain. The V gene lost 3 bases and the J gene lost 4 bases, with 9 bases spanning the gap. Germline CDR1 and CDR2: SQVTM and ANQGSEA. The CDR3 contains 12 residues. The CDR3 DNA follows: TGCAGCGTTGATATTGGGTTAGAGACCCAGTACTTC. Translated, it gives CSVDIGLETQYF. Variable domain in full (rest from reference TRBV29-1 and TRBJ2-5): SAVISQKPSRDICQRGTSLTIQCQVDSQVTMMFWYRQQPGQSLTLIATANQGSEATYESGFVIDKFPISRPNLTFSTLTVSNMSPEDSSIYLCSVDIGLETQYFGPGTRLLVL.

This clonotype was counted many times. The rearrangement joins TRBV6-5 to TRBJ2-5; a possible D gene is TRBD1 (5 bases). Per the germline V gene, CDR1 is MNHEY and CDR2 is SVGAGI. This CDR3 is 16 amino acids long. Between the trimmed V and J ends, which lost 0 bases and 5 bases, there was a span of 16 bases. The CDR3 spells CASSYSGHVPGETQYF. CDR3 DNA: TGTGCCAGCAGTTACTCTGGACATGTCCCGGGCGAGACCCAGTACTTC.

There are many counts of this clonotype. The gene calls are TRBV6-2 or TRBV6-3 and TRBJ2-3; 11 positions agree with TRBD2. Per germline, CDR1 MNHEY and CDR2 SVGEGT. V was clipped by 3 bases and J by 2 bases; unmatched bases: 13. The CDR3 totals 19 residues. CDR3 nucleotides: TGTGCCAGCAGTTATAAATCCCTAAGACTAGCGGGGATCACAGATACGCAGTATTTT. Residues: CASSYKSLRLAGITDTQYF.

Of note for this clonotype: This clone may be a read error of a much larger clone one base away. The chain combines TRBV24-1 with TRBJ2-1; no firm D call. The DNA end is a closer match to TRBJ2-7, so the J assignment may be wrong. CDR1 and CDR2 from the germline V gene are KGHDR and SFDVKD. The CDR3 sequence is 13 residues long. For the CDR3, the DNA is TGTGCCACCAGTGATCCCGGAGAGGTGGAGCAGTACTTC. Translation: CATSDPGEVEQYF.

As regards this clonotype: A clone one base away is much larger, so this may be a read error. This chain links TRBV20-1 with TRBJ1-1; the match to TRBD1 covers 7 bases. The CDR3 totals 13 residues. Trimming removed 3 bases from V and 3 bases from J; junction bases left unmatched: 4. Germline CDR1 DFQATT, CDR2 SNEGSKA (reference sequence). This CDR3 is CSASRGVDTEAFF. The DNA of the CDR3 is TGCAGTGCTAGCAGGGGGGTTGACACTGAAGCTTTCTTT.